The next 14 T cell receptor beta chains were all read from a single sample in a study of blood T cell repertoires in COVID-19. The data were produced by immunoSEQ multiplex PCR, yet TCRdb's version contains in-frame clones alone and is incomplete. The profile shows roughly 300,000 clones, more than 75% of them singletons. Material: peripheral blood. The receptors shown here come from a woman aged 45-59 years with acute or convalescent COVID-19.

This clone was seen just once. The chain links TRBV5-1 to TRBJ2-7; perhaps TRBD2 as D (5 bases). CDR1 and CDR2 from the germline V gene are SGHRS and YFSETQ. The V gene lost 7 bases and the J gene lost 5 bases, with 13 bases spanning the gap. The length of the CDR3 is 12 residues. In DNA form, the CDR3 reads TGCGCCAGCTTTGTTGTCGGGAACGAGCAGTACTTC. Protein: CASFVVGNEQYF.

The chain has TRBV6-2 or TRBV6-3 and TRBJ2-5, with 7 bases lining up with TRBD2. This CDR3 contains 17 residues. The V gene end was trimmed by 0 bases and the J gene end by 1 base; junction bases not matched to a gene: 8. Germline V CDR1 and CDR2: MNHEY, SVGEGT. CDR3 residues: CASSYSLGGSLQETQYF. The CDR3, as DNA: TGTGCCAGCAGTTACTCCCTTGGCGGGAGTCTCCAAGAGACCCAGTACTTC.

This chain uses TRBV19 with TRBJ1-1; possible D gene TRBD1, 5 bases. With 6 bases removed from V and 1 base from J, the gap between germline ends came to 12 bases. Germline CDR1 reads LNHDA; CDR2 reads SQIVND (reference sequence). This CDR3 region has 14 residues. For the CDR3, the DNA is TGTGCCAGTAGACACAGGCTAAAGAACACTGAAGCTTTCTTT. As protein: CASRHRLKNTEAFF.

The gene calls are TRBV7-3 and TRBJ1-5; TRBD1 matches at 7 bases. Trimming took 3 bases from V and 7 from J; bases not matched to a gene: 6. Looked up from germline, CDR1 is SGHTA and CDR2 is FQGTGA. This CDR3 spans 14 amino acids. The CDR3 is CASSFSRGEQPQHF. The DNA for the CDR3 is TGTGCCAGCAGCTTCTCCAGGGGGGAACAGCCCCAGCATTTT.

The chain couples TRBV24-1 to TRBJ2-1; 7 bases are shared with TRBD1. The CDR3 consists of 17 residues. V lost 2 bases to trimming and J lost 0 bases; unmatched junction nucleotides: 6. From germline, CDR1 is KGHDR and CDR2 SFDVKD. This CDR3 is CATSDSDRAYSYNEQFF. For the CDR3, the DNA is TGTGCCACCAGTGATTCCGACAGGGCATACTCCTACAATGAGCAGTTCTTC.

The chain employs TRBV6-1 and TRBJ1-6; possibly TRBD1 for D (5 bases). The CDR3 runs to 18 residues. Trimming cost V 3 bases and J 0 bases, with 15 bases left between them. From germline, CDR1 is MNHNS and CDR2 SASEGT. The CDR3 bases are TGTGCCAGCAGTGACGGGGACTCCTATAGCTCCTATAATTCACCCCTCCACTTT. Its translation: CASSDGDSYSSYNSPLHF.

This clone was recorded a few times. As DNA, the CDR3 is TGTGCCACCCGGTTAGGGGGCTCGAGCACAGATACGCAGTATTTT. Translated, it gives CATRLGGSSTDTQYF. The chain combines TRBV24-1 with TRBJ2-3, with 7 bases aligning to TRBD1. CDR3 length: 15 amino acids. V was pared by 9 bases and J by 0 bases, with 8 bases of the junction left unmatched. Looked up from germline, CDR1 is KGHDR and CDR2 is SFDVKD.

This chain connects TRBV5-6 to TRBJ1-2; no clear D. This CDR3 comprises 13 residues. Per the germline V gene, CDR1 is SGHDT and CDR2 is YYEEEE. Trimming stripped 4 bases from V and 1 base from J, with 8 bases between. The chain's CDR3 is CASSLWSNYGYTF. The CDR3 DNA sequence: TGTGCCAGCAGCCTGTGGAGTAACTATGGCTACACCTTC.

This sequence joins TRBV7-3 and TRBJ2-4; 7 positions match TRBD2. The CDR3 spans 15 residues. Germline trimming cut 1 base from V and 8 bases from J; bases unmatched to any gene: 8. Per germline, CDR1 SGHTA and CDR2 FQGTGA. CDR3 sequence (DNA): TGTGCCAGCAGCTTAATCCGCGGGGGTGGAGACATTCAGTACTTC. It is translated as CASSLIRGGGDIQYF. Variable domain in full (rest from reference TRBV7-3 and TRBJ2-4): GAGVSQTPSNKVTEKGKYVELRCDPISGHTALYWYRQSLGQGPEFLIYFQGTGAADDSGLPNDRFFAVRPEGSVSTLKIQRTERGDSAVYLCASSLIRGGGDIQYFGAGTRLSVL.

This chain joins TRBV5-1 and TRBJ2-1; 7 nucleotides agree with TRBD1. Germline lookup yields CDR1 SGHRS and CDR2 YFSETQ. V lost 4 bases and J lost 13; bases outside the gene matches: 5. The CDR3 is made up of 11 amino acids. Written as DNA, the CDR3 is TGCGCCAGCAGCAGAGACAGGGCTCAGTTCTTC. It specifies CASSRDRAQFF.

This clone was seen only once. This rearrangement joins TRBV7-9 to TRBJ1-1; the match to TRBD1 covers 8 bases. Trimming at V came to 2 bases and at J to 4 bases, leaving 3 bases not matched to a gene. CDR3 length: 14 residues. Germline V gene data show CDR1 as SEHNR and CDR2 as FQNEAQ (reference sequence). DNA for the CDR3: TGTGCCAGCAGCTTACAGGGGGCTTTCACTGAAGCTTTCTTT. Protein product: CASSLQGAFTEAFF.

This clone appeared a few times. The rearrangement uses TRBV7-9 and TRBJ1-1; a weak D match, TRBD1 (5 bases). The CDR3 is made up of 17 amino acids. Germline CDR1 is SEHNR and CDR2 is FQNEAQ (reference sequence). V was cut by 1 base and J by 0 bases, with 15 bases left in between. CDR3 sequence: CASSLGFDSPMNTEAFF. The CDR3 bases are TGTGCCAGCAGCTTAGGCTTTGACAGCCCCATGAACACTGAAGCTTTCTTT.

The chain links TRBV27 to TRBJ2-3; TRBD2 matches at 7 bases. The germline V gene encodes CDR1 MNHEY and CDR2 SMNVEV (reference sequence). This CDR3 region has 16 residues. After removal of 5 bases from V and 4 bases from J, the junction contained 12 bases not matched to a gene. The CDR3 DNA reads as TGTGCCAGCAGTAACCACGCGGGCGGGAGTGCAGATACGCAGTATTTT. This encodes CASSNHAGGSADTQYF.

This clone was seen only once. This rearrangement joins TRBV24-1 to TRBJ2-2, with unresolved D. Deletions cut 1 base from V and 4 bases from J, with 3 bases between. CDR1 is KGHDR and CDR2 is SFDVKD in the germline V gene. The CDR3 has 13 residues. The CDR3 coding sequence is TGTGCCACCAGTGATTTCATCACCGGGGAGCTGTTTTTT. It codes for CATSDFITGELFF.